This TCR beta chain was identified during a study of T cells in Graves' hyperthyroidism and ophthalmopathy (dated by TCRdb to the late 2010s). Regarding the research as a whole: Peripheral blood samples were taken at initial diagnosis, before any treatment was given. Following sampling, methimazole starting at 30 mg daily was given to hyperthyroidism patients, and high-dose intravenous methylprednisolone was given to ophthalmopathy patients. For training and testing, the 95 to 100 patients in the discovery cohort were randomly divided in a 7:3 ratio. To identify TCR V-J signatures that set the groups apart, the researchers used a discovery cohort of 100 patients, made up of fewer than 50 with Graves' ophthalmopathy and about 55 with stable Graves' hyperthyroidism. Whether ophthalmopathy could be predicted prospectively was tested in an independent validation cohort made up of under 20 hyperthyroidism patients plus 17 patients who later progressed to ophthalmopathy. The study also compared thyroid tissue and blood T-cell repertoires from more than 5 Graves' hyperthyroidism patients. The paper reports TCR Vbeta CDR3 sequencing of over 130 peripheral blood samples: around 41 ophthalmopathy, under 85 hyperthyroidism and 17 progressor patients.

On this clonotype itself: Its antigen remains unidentified. Base qualities are missing; no much larger clone stands one base away.

Ophthalmopathy patients had moderately to severely active disease, with a Clinical Activity Score of 3 or more, a NOSPECS grade of 4 or more, and a disease duration of less than 3 months. The study excluded patients with uncontrolled infections, other autoimmune diseases, pregnancy or lactation. Diagnoses were established on the basis of clinical symptoms, serum thyroxine and TRAb, thyroid ultrasound, and orbital computed tomography. Ficoll-Paque density gradient centrifugation was used to isolate PBMCs from about 9.4 ml of fresh peripheral blood. Total RNA was extracted with Trizol reagent, and quality was checked on an Agilent 2100 Bioanalyzer. TCR beta CDR3 regions were amplified from RNA transcripts. The TCR CDR3 was subjected to a first round of RT-PCR using the HTBI primer set and the Qiagen OneStep RT-PCR kit. Libraries were constructed in a second round of multiplex PCR, after which size selection and purification were performed. Paired-end sequencing of the libraries was performed with 100 bp reads on an Illumina HiSeq2000. The source study handled its data this way. Raw data were processed with SOAPnuke, discarding reads with adapters, uncalled bases, mean Phred below 15, or no exact constant-primer or identifier match. High-quality paired reads were merged using COPE v1.2.5, and each unique nucleotide sequence was defined as a clonotype. MiTCR v1.1 was used to align clonotypes to the IMGT TRBV, TRBD and TRBJ reference segments. The analysis was restricted to V-J combinations with a frequency above 0.0001, which together covered over 99% of the repertoires. A TCS score was defined as the ratio between F50 (clonal expansion) and ExV (chaos), using BLOSUM62-based TCRdist between CDR3 peptides within each V-J. Welch's t-statistics and random forest reduced 500 to 550 V-J features to 10 to 15, which were used in a naive Bayes classifier (R e1071). The similarity between thyroid and blood repertoires was quantified using the Morisita-Horn index. The public reads were run again by TCRdb, first through fastp at Q25 and then through MiXCR, and only productive beta chains were kept. Each entry is one CDR3 protein sequence, shown with its most common DNA and genes. Here the V and J calls rest on TCRdb's processing, not on the authors' analysis. This sample comprises about 610,000 distinct CDR3 sequences, roughly 14% of them detected only once. 3.5% to 4.5% of the sample lies in the top ten.

Paper-wide results and their limitations: No statistical method was used to fix the sample size in advance, and group allocation was not hidden from the investigators. Most expanded thyroid clonotypes (frequency above 0.001) were also detected in blood, suggesting blood repertoires may reflect thyroid immune responses. In validation, the model predicted progression to ophthalmopathy a median of roughly six months before onset, with approximately 68% sensitivity and more than 72% specificity. A 13 V-J signature model separated ophthalmopathy from stable hyperthyroidism, with just over 85% sensitivity and roughly 82% specificity in cross-validation and 80%/75% in testing.

Measured from the cysteine to the phenylalanine, the CDR3 is 16 residues long. The kept DNA is CDR3 alone, 48 bases in frame from the first base. Relative to germline, V is missing 4 bases and J is missing 5 bases, with 4 bases of the junction outside any gene match. Per the germline V gene, MNHNS is the CDR1 and SASEGT is the CDR2. The source material was blood. Recombination linked TRBV6-1 to TRBJ2-1, with 14 bases matching TRBD2. The clonotype comes from a woman between 35 and 50 years old with Graves' ophthalmopathy. Here is the DNA: TGTGCCAGCAGTGGGACTAGCGGGAGGTGGAACAATGAGCAGTTCTTC. This codes for CASSGTSGRWNNEQFF.